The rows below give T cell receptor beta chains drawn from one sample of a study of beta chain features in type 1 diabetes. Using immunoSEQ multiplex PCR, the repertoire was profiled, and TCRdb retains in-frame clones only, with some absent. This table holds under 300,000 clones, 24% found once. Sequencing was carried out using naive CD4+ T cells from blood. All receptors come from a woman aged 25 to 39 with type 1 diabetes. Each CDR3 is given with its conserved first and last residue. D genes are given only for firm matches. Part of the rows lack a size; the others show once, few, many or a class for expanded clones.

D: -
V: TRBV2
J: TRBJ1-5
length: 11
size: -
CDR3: CASGEDQPQHF
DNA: TGTGCCAGCGGGGAGGATCAGCCCCAGCATTTT

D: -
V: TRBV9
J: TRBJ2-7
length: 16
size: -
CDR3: CASSVVGTSPPYEQYF
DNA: TGTGCCAGCAGCGTAGTCGGGACAAGTCCTCCCTACGAGCAGTACTTC

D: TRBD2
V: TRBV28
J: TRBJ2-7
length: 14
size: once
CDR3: CASSFGTSGVWQYF
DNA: TGTGCCAGCAGTTTCGGGACTAGCGGTGTATGGCAGTACTTC

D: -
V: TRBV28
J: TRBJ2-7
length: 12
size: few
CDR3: CASSSPGYEQYF
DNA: TGTGCCAGCAGTTCTCCCGGTTACGAGCAGTACTTC

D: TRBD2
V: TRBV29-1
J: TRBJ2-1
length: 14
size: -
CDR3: CSTRGSGGYNEQFF
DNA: TGCAGCACCCGAGGTAGCGGGGGGTACAATGAGCAGTTCTTC

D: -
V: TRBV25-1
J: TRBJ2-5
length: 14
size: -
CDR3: CASSPTIIGETQYF
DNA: TGTGCCAGCAGCCCGACTATAATAGGAGAGACCCAGTACTTC

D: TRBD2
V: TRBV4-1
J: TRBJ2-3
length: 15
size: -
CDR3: CASSQSSGTTDTQYF
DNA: TGCGCCAGCAGCCAATCTAGCGGAACCACAGATACGCAGTATTTT

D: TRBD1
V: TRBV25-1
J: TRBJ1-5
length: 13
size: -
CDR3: CASSFTGAQPQHF
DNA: TGTGCCAGCAGCTTCACAGGGGCCCAGCCCCAGCATTTT

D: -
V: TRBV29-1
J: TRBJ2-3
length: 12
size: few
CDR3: CSGTGNLDTQYF
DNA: TGCAGCGGTACAGGAAACCTAGATACGCAGTATTTT

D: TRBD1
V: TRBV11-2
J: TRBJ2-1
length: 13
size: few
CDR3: CASCQDRVYEQFF
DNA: TGTGCCAGCTGTCAGGACAGGGTATATGAGCAGTTCTTC

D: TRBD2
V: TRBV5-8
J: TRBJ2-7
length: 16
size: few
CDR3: CASSHRTSGMPREQYF
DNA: TGTGCCAGCAGTCACCGGACTAGCGGGATGCCTAGGGAGCAGTACTTC

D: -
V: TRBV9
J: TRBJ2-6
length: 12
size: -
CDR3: CASSNLANVLTF
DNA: TGTGCCAGCAGTAATCTGGCCAACGTCCTGACTTTC

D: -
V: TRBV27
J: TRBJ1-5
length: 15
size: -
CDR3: CASSLEGVGNQPQHF
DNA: TGTGCCAGCAGTTTGGAAGGGGTTGGCAATCAGCCCCAGCATTTT

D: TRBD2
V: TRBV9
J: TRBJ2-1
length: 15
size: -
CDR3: CASSVDLAGFNEQFF
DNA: TGTGCCAGCAGCGTAGACCTAGCGGGATTTAATGAGCAGTTCTTC

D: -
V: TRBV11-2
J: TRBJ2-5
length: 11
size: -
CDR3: CASSLQETQYF
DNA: TGTGCCAGCAGCCTACAAGAGACCCAGTACTTC

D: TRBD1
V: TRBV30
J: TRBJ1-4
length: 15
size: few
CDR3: CAWSVWGTGDEKLFF
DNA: TGTGCCTGGAGTGTATGGGGGACAGGGGATGAAAAACTGTTTTTT

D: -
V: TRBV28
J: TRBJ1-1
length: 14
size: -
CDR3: CASSLEVPNTEAFF
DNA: TGTGCCAGCAGTTTGGAGGTCCCGAACACTGAAGCTTTCTTT

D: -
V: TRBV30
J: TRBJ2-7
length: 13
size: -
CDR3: CAWSGGERREQYF
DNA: TGTGCCTGGAGTGGGGGGGAAAGACGCGAGCAGTACTTC

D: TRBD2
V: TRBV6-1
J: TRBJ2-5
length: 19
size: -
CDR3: CASSALPGLASSFSETQYF
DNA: TGTGCCAGCAGTGCATTACCGGGACTAGCGTCTTCGTTTTCGGAGACCCAGTACTTC

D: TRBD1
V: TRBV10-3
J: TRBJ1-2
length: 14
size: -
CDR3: CAISGRETGLGYTF
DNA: TGTGCCATCAGTGGCAGAGAGACAGGGCTTGGCTACACCTTC

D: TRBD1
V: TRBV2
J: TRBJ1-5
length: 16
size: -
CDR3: CASSEVTGEGNKPQHF
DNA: TGTGCCAGCAGTGAAGTGACAGGGGAAGGCAATAAGCCCCAGCATTTT

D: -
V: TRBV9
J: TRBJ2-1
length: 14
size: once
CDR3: CASSVVGVYNEQFF
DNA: TGTGCCAGCAGCGTAGTAGGAGTTTACAATGAGCAGTTCTTC

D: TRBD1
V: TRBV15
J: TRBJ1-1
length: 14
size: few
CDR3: CATSRGTGVTEAFF
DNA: TGTGCCACCAGCAGAGGTACAGGGGTCACTGAAGCTTTCTTT

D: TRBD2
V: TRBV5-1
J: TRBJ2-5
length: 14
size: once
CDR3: CASSSIAGMETQYF
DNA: TGCGCCAGCAGCTCTATAGCGGGAATGGAGACCCAGTACTTC

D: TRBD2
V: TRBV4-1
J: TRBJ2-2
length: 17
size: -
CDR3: CASSQFLAGVVTGELFF
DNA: TGCGCCAGCAGCCAATTTCTAGCGGGAGTAGTCACCGGGGAGCTGTTTTTT

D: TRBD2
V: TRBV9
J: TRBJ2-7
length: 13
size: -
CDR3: CASSEGLVGEQYF
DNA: TGTGCCAGCAGCGAAGGACTAGTCGGCGAGCAGTACTTC

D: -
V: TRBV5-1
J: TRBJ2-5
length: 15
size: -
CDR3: CASGPVRGNQETQYF
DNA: TGCGCCAGCGGGCCCGTACGAGGGAACCAAGAGACCCAGTACTTC

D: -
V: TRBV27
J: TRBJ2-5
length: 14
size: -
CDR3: CASSLAGRDETQYF
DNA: TGTGCCAGCAGTTTAGCGGGAAGGGATGAGACCCAGTACTTC

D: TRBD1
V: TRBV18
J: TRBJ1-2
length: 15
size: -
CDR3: CASSPSGQGNYGYTF
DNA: TGTGCCAGCTCACCGTCGGGACAGGGGAACTATGGCTACACCTTC

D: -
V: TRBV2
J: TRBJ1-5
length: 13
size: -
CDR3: CASCGRGTQPQHF
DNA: TGTGCCAGCTGCGGCAGGGGTACTCAGCCCCAGCATTTT